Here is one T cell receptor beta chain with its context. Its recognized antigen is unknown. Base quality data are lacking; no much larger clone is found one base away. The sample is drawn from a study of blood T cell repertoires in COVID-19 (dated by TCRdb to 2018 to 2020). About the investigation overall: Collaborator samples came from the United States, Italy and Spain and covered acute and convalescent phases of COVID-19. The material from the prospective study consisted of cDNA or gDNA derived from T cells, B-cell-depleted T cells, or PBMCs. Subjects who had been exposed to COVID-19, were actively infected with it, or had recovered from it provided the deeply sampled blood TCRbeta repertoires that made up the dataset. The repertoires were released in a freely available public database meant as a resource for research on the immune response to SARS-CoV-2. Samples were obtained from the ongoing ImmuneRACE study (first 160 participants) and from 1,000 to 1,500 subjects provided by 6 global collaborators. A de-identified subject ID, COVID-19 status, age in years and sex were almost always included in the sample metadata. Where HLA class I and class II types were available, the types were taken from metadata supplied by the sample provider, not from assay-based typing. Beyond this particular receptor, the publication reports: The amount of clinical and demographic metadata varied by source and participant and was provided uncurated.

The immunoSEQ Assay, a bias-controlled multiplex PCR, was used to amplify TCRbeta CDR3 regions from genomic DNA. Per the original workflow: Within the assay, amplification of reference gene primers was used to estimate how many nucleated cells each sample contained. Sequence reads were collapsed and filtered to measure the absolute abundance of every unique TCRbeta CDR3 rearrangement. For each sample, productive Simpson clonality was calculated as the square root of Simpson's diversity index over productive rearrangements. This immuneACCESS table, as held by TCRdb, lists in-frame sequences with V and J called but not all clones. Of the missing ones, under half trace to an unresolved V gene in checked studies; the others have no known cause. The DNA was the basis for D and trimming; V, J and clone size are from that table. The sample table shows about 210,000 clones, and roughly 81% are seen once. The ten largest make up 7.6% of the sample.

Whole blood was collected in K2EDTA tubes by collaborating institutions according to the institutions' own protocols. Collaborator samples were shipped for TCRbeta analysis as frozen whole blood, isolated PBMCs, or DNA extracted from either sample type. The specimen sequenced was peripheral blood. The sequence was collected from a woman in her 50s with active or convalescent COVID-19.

In nucleotides, the sequence is TGCGCCAGCAGTGGCCCCTACTTGCGGGTAACCTACGAGCAGTACTTC. Translated, this is CASSGPYLRVTYEQYF. Recombination joined TRBV10-1 with TRBJ2-7; a weak D assignment points to TRBD2 (5 bases agree). V was cut back by 4 bases and J by 2 bases, leaving a gap of 18 bases between them. Reading the germline V gene (reference sequence) gives CDR1 WNHNN and CDR2 SYGVQD. Reading from cysteine to phenylalanine, the CDR3 counts 16 amino acids. Kept here is only the CDR3 DNA, which spans 48 bases and is read in frame from base 1.